Shown below are 4 T cell receptor beta chains from a single sample sequenced in a study of CD8 T cells in ankylosing spondylitis. Broader study findings: A TCR beta motif of 8 or 9 highly homologous variants appeared characteristic of ankylosing spondylitis blood.

TCRdb re-called the 5' RACE reads through MiXCR, storing one row per CDR3 protein. The sample includes about 510,000 distinct CDR3 sequences, roughly 5% of them seen just once. These receptors are not linked to any known antigen. Sequencing used blood, either unsorted or a sorted T cell fraction (not recorded which). The receptors originated from a male donor with ankylosing spondylitis.

At least ten counts were recorded for this clonotype. J is TRBJ1-1 and V is TRBV2, with unresolved D. V dropped 2 bases and J dropped 0 bases, with 13 bases sitting between them. From germline, CDR1 is SNHLY and CDR2 FYNNEI. CDR3 length equals 16 residues. The CDR3 bases are TGTGCCAGCAGTGAATTGTGGGGAGGGCTGAACACTGAAGCTTTCTTT. This gives the protein CASSELWGGLNTEAFF. Together with reference TRBV2 and TRBJ1-1, the CDR3 gives the full variable domain: EPEVTQTPSHQVTQMGQEVILRCVPISNHLYFYWYRQILGQKVEFLVSFYNNEISEKSEIFDDQFSVERPDGSNFTLKIRSTKLEDSAMYFCASSELWGGLNTEAFFGQGTRLTVV.

This sequence joins TRBV11-2 and TRBJ2-7; D is ambiguous. CDR1 is SGHAT and CDR2 is FQNNGV in the germline V gene. Trimming cost V 1 base and J 4 bases, with 8 bases left between them. CDR3 size: 13 residues. This CDR3 is CASSLGWKYEQYF. Written as DNA, the CDR3 is TGTGCCAGCAGCTTAGGATGGAAGTACGAGCAGTACTTC.

Ten or more counts support this clonotype. V and J are TRBV20-1 and TRBJ2-5; D is undetermined. Germline V CDR1 and CDR2: DFQATT, SNEGSKA (reference sequence). This CDR3 has 9 amino acids. In nucleotides, the CDR3 is TGCAGCCCGTCCGAGACCCAGTACTTC. Its protein is CSPSETQYF.

There are many counts of this clonotype. The chain combines TRBV24-1 with TRBJ1-2; perhaps TRBD1 as D (5 bases). Trimming removed 6 bases from V and 5 bases from J, with 18 bases in between. CDR3 length equals 15 residues. The germline CDR1 and CDR2 sequences are KGHDR and SFDVKD. This CDR3 is CATSSGASRGYGYTF. The CDR3 DNA reads as TGTGCCACCAGTTCTGGGGCTTCCCGGGGATATGGCTACACCTTC.